Presented here are 4 T cell receptor beta chains from one specimen sequenced in a study of blood T cell repertoires in COVID-19. Assay used: immunoSEQ multiplex PCR; TCRdb lists only in-frame clones, some missing. The data show a few hundred thousand clones, less than 90% seen once. What was sequenced was PBMCs or T cells enriched from blood (not recorded which). These receptors all come from an older woman who had recovered from COVID-19.

The chain combines TRBV3-1 (or the pseudogene TRBV3-2) with TRBJ2-4; the match to TRBD2 covers 9 bases. The ends lost 2 bases at V and 3 bases at J; junction bases unmatched: 8. Germline assignment: CDR1 LGHDT and CDR2 YNNKEL (reference sequence). The CDR3 sequence is 17 residues long. CDR3 amino acids: CASSQRGGAGGKNIQYF. Written as DNA, the CDR3 is TGTGCCAGCAGCCAACGCGGGGGGGCCGGGGGCAAAAACATTCAGTACTTC.

This chain links TRBV27 with TRBJ2-4; D may be TRBD2 (5 bases). Trimming cost V 2 bases and J 7 bases, with 15 bases left between them. Germline V gene lookup returns CDR1 MNHEY and CDR2 SMNVEV (reference sequence). This CDR3 is 15 amino acids long. Here the CDR3 DNA reads TGTGCCAGCAGTTTAATTGGCAGAACGGGGAACATTCAGTACTTC. Amino acids: CASSLIGRTGNIQYF.

This chain links TRBV2 with TRBJ1-2; D is perhaps TRBD1 (5 bases). Germline CDR1 reads SNHLY; CDR2 reads FYNNEI. V dropped 7 bases and J dropped 2 bases, with 8 bases sitting between them. CDR3 length: 12 residues. Written as DNA, the CDR3 is TGTGCCAGCACAGGGTGGAACTATGGCTACACCTTC. Protein: CASTGWNYGYTF.

The chain combines TRBV24-1 with TRBJ2-5, with 12 bases aligning to TRBD2. The CDR3 sequence is 18 residues long. Germline V lookup: CDR1 KGHDR, CDR2 SFDVKD. The J segment lost 0 bases and the V segment lost 1 base, leaving 5 bases of the junction unmatched. The CDR3 region is CATSDFSLAGGNQETQYF. CDR3 nucleotides: TGTGCCACCAGTGATTTCAGTCTAGCGGGGGGGAACCAAGAGACCCAGTACTTC.